The source of this TCR beta chain is a study of neurological immune-mediated disorders. Notes on the study in general: Phylogenetic grouping assigned the repertoires of 18 of 34 multiple sclerosis patients to a single related-CDR3 cluster, which may represent a signature. Among expanded clones, no CDR3 amino acid sequences were shared across subjects, a pattern suggesting private repertoires in all groups.

Each TCR transcript was tagged with a 10-nucleotide random UMI during 5'RACE. TCRdb passed the 5' RACE reads through MiXCR, listing each CDR3 protein once. The data show roughly 52,000 distinct CDR3 sequences, around 4% seen once. This clonotype was counted at least ten times. Its antigen is unidentified. The sequence came from a man between 60 and 75 years old with multiple sclerosis. Sequenced input: PBMCs.

The CDR3 region has the DNA TGCGCCAGCAGTGCGACAGGGCTTGGGGAGACCCAGTACTTC. This encodes CASSATGLGETQYF. V is TRBV10-1 and J is TRBJ2-5, with 7 bases matching TRBD1. J gave up 5 bases and V 4 bases, and 7 bases lay outside the gene matches. Germline lookup yields CDR1 WNHNN and CDR2 SYGVQD (reference sequence). This CDR3 has 14 residues.